Sequencing of this TCR beta chain was carried out in a study of blood T cell repertoires in COVID-19. Across the study: Whether acute or convalescent, the COVID-19 samples came from the United States, Italy and Spain. PBMCs, B-cell-depleted T cells, or T cells were the source of the cDNA or gDNA that made up the material.

Per the germline V gene, CDR1 is SNHLY and CDR2 is FYNNEI. The CDR3 consists of 14 residues. With 3 bases removed from V and 3 bases from J, the gap between germline ends came to 8 bases. As processed by the authors: Cell counts per sample came from amplifying reference gene primers. Method: immunoSEQ multiplex PCR; TCRdb's copy keeps in-frame clones and lacks some. V, J and clone size were drawn from that table, and D and trimming were deduced from the DNA. The sample yields roughly 160,000 clones, around 83% seen once. The specimen sequenced was peripheral blood. The TCR originated in a man aged 50 to 60 with active or convalescent COVID-19. The chain carries TRBV2 and TRBJ1-4; no definite D call. The CDR3 DNA reads as TGTGCCAGCAGTGACTTAGCCTCTAATGAAAAACTGTTTTTT. Translation: CASSDLASNEKLFF.